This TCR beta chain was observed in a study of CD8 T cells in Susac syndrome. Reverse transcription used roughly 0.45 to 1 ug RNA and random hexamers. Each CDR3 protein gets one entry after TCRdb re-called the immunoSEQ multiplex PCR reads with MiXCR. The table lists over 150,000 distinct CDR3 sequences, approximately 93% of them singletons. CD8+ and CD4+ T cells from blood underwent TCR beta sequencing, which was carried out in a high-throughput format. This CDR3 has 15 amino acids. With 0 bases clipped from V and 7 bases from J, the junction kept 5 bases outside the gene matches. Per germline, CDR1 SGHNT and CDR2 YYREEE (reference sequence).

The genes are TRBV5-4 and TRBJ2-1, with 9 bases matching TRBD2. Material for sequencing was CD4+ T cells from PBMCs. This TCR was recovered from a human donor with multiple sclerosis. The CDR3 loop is CASSLVAGEGNEQFF. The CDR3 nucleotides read TGTGCCAGCAGCTTGGTAGCGGGAGAGGGTAATGAGCAGTTCTTC.